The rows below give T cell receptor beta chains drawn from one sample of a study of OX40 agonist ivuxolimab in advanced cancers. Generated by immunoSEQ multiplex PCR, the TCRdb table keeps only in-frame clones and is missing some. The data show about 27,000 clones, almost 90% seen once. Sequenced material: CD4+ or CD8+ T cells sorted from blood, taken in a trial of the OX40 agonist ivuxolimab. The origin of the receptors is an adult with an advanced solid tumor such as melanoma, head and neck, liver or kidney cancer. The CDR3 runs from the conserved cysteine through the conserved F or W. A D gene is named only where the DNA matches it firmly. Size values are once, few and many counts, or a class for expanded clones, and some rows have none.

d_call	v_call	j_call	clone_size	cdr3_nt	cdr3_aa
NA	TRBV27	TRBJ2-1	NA	TGTGCCAGCACCTTTCTTGGGCCCTACAATGAGCAGTTCTTC	CASTFLGPYNEQFF
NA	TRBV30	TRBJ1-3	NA	TGTGCCTGGAGTGTCGGGGACTCTGGAAACACCATATATTTT	CAWSVGDSGNTIYF
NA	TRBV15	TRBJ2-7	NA	TGTGCCACCAGCAGGGACCAGGAGGTCCACGAGCAGTACTTC	CATSRDQEVHEQYF
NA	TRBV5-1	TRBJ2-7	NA	TGCGCCAGCAGCTTGGCCCGGGGGGCAGGCTACGAGCAGTACTTC	CASSLARGAGYEQYF
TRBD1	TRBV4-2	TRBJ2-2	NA	TGTGCCAGCAGCCAAGCCTCGGAGACAGGGGAGATTTTT	CASSQASETGEIF
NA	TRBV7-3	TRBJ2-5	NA	TGTGCCAGCAGCTGGACAGCGCCCGCGGAGACCCAGTACTTC	CASSWTAPAETQYF
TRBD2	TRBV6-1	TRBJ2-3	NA	TGTGCCAGCAGTGAAGGGACTAGCGGGGGGCCAGATACGCAGTATTTT	CASSEGTSGGPDTQYF
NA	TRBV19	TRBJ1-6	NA	TGTGCCAGTAGTATGACAGGCGCAAATTCACCCCTCCACTTT	CASSMTGANSPLHF
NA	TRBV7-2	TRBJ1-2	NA	TGTGCCAGCAGCTTAGAGGTACAGATCCTTCATGGCTACACCTTC	CASSLEVQILHGYTF
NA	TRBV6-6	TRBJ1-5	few	TGTGCCAGCAGCCCTACCCTTAATCAGCCCCAGCATTTT	CASSPTLNQPQHF
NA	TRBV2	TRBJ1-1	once	TGTGCCAGCAGTAGCTTGTTTATGAACACTGAAGCTTTCTTT	CASSSLFMNTEAFF
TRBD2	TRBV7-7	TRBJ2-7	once	TGTGCCAGCAGCTTAGACCTAGCGGGAGCTGACGAGCAGTACTTC	CASSLDLAGADEQYF
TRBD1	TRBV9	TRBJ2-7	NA	TGTGCCAGCAGCTCCCACCGGGACAGGACCTACGAGCAGTACTTC	CASSSHRDRTYEQYF
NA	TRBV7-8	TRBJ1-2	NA	TGTGCCAGCAGCCCGTGGGACGGCCCCTCCTCAACCTTC	CASSPWDGPSSTF
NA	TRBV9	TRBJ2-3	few	TGTGCCAGCAGCGTAGAGGGTACTAGCACAGATACGCAGTATTTT	CASSVEGTSTDTQYF
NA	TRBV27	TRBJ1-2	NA	TGTGCCAGCAGATCACAACAGGGAATCAACCCCTATGGCTACACCTTC	CASRSQQGINPYGYTF
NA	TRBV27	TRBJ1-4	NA	TGTGCCAGCAGTATCAGGGGAGGTAATGAAAAACTGTTTTTT	CASSIRGGNEKLFF
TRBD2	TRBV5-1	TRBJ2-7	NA	TGCGCCAGCAGCTTGGGTCCTCCCTCCCGGGAGGACTACGAGCAGTACTTC	CASSLGPPSREDYEQYF
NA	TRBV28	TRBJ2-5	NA	TGTGCCAGCAGCCTGGACACCCTTCAAGAGACCCAGTACTTC	CASSLDTLQETQYF
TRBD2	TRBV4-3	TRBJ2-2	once	TGCGCCAGCAGCCAAGATCTTGCGGGGGCCGGGGAGCTGTTTTTT	CASSQDLAGAGELFF